The 30 T cell receptor beta chains below were found in one sample sequenced in a study of early T cells in non-severe SARS-CoV-2 infection. From the 5' RACE reads, TCRdb called clonotypes with MiXCR, one entry per CDR3 protein. This sample has 33,000 or so distinct CDR3 sequences; around 6% occur once, and the top ten carry 7.6%. Sequencing was done on a sample of whole blood. Receptor source: an adult who was a healthcare worker with PCR-confirmed SARS-CoV-2 infection or an uninfected control (not recorded which).

This clonotype was observed at least ten times. V gene TRBV5-8 combines with J gene TRBJ1-2; no clear D. The CDR3 loop spans 16 amino acids. Looked up from germline, CDR1 is SGHTS and CDR2 is YDEGEE. V was pared by 2 bases and J by 3 bases, with 17 bases between. The CDR3 DNA reads as TGTGCCAGCAGCTTCGATCGATCGACGGCGGACTATGGCTACACCTTC. This gives the protein CASSFDRSTADYGYTF.

Details on this clonotype: A read error may be the cause here, since a much bigger clone is one base away. V is TRBV5-1 and J is TRBJ2-1, with 10 bases fitting TRBD2. The CDR3 covers 15 residues. Germline V gives CDR1 SGHRS, CDR2 YFSETQ. CDR3 bases: TGCGCCAGCAGCTCACTAGCGGGGAAACACAAAGAGCAGTTCTTC. Protein: CASSSLAGKHKEQFF.

This clonotype appeared many times. This chain connects TRBV10-3 to TRBJ2-1; 11 bases line up with TRBD2. This CDR3 is 15 amino acids long. Germline CDR1 is ENHRY and CDR2 is SYGVKD. V gave up 2 bases and J gave up 9 bases; unmatched junction bases: 6. The CDR3 bases are TGTGCCATCAGTGAGACTAGCGGGGGACGGACTGAGCAGTTCTTC. Amino acid sequence: CAISETSGGRTEQFF.

The sample holds many counts of this clonotype. The genes are TRBV29-1 and TRBJ1-1; D unclear. This CDR3 has 11 residues. Trimming took off 3 bases at V and 1 base at J, with 3 bases between the two ends. Germline loops: CDR1 SQVTM, CDR2 ANQGSEA. The CDR3 nucleotides read TGCAGCGTTGATAAGAACACTGAAGCTTTCTTT. Translating gives CSVDKNTEAFF.

This clonotype has at least ten counts. The chain recombines TRBV20-1 with TRBJ1-4; D is possibly TRBD1 (5 bases). Germline V gene data show CDR1 as DFQATT and CDR2 as SNEGSKA (reference sequence). V gave up 3 bases and J gave up 7 bases, with 15 bases separating them. This CDR3 has 14 residues. This chain's CDR3 is CSARGQGLSEKLFF. Here the CDR3 DNA reads TGCAGTGCTAGGGGTCAGGGATTGAGTGAAAAACTGTTTTTT.

This clonotype was observed at least ten times. The V gene is TRBV7-9, the J gene TRBJ1-2; 8 nucleotides match TRBD1. This CDR3 is 13 amino acids long. J was trimmed by 5 bases and V by 5 bases; bases with no gene match: 4. CDR1 is SEHNR and CDR2 is FQNEAQ in the germline V gene (reference sequence). CDR3 nucleotide sequence: TGTGCCAGCAGCCCAGGGGGCTTGTATGGCTACACCTTC. It encodes CASSPGGLYGYTF.

This clonotype has at least ten counts. This likely comes from a read error, as the CDR3 has no conserved phenylalanine or tryptophan at its end. For the CDR3, the DNA is TGTGCCATCAGTGGGTGGACAGAGAACACTGAAGCTTTCTTG. The encoded protein is CAISGWTENTEAFL. This sequence joins TRBV10-3 and TRBJ1-1; possible D gene TRBD1, 6 bases. CDR1 is ENHRY, CDR2 SYGVKD, per germline. Trimming removed 4 bases from V and 1 base from J, with 10 bases in between. This CDR3 comprises 14 residues.

There are many counts of this clonotype. DNA for the CDR3: TGTGCCACCAGCAGAGACGGTACGCCGAAGCAGTTCTTC. Translation gives CATSRDGTPKQFF. This chain uses TRBV15 with TRBJ2-1; D call uncertain. CDR1 and CDR2 (germline): LNHNV, YYDKDF (reference sequence). The CDR3 is 13 amino acids. The V end was cut by 0 bases, the J end by 11 bases, with 11 bases between.

There are a few counts of this clonotype. The V call is TRBV6-6, the J call TRBJ1-5; maybe TRBD1 (6 bases). V shed 10 bases and J shed 3 bases, with 19 bases lying between them. Germline loops: CDR1 MNHNY, CDR2 SVGAGI (reference sequence). The CDR3 spans 15 residues. The CDR3 DNA sequence: TGTGCCACCCGCCCCGGACAGACCTCCAATCAGCCCCAGCATTTT. Protein sequence: CATRPGQTSNQPQHF.

The chain uses TRBV12-3 or TRBV12-4 and TRBJ2-2; D may be TRBD1 (5 bases). This CDR3 region has 14 residues. V was shortened by 5 bases and J by 5 bases, with 12 bases between the two germline ends. This CDR3 is CASSPPDSTGELFF. The CDR3 DNA reads TGTGCCAGCAGTCCCCCAGACAGTACCGGGGAGCTGTTTTTT.

The V call is TRBV6-6, the J call TRBJ1-2; 8 bases agree with TRBD1. Losses at the gene ends were 0 bases for V and 3 bases for J; bases not matched to a gene: 6. CDR1 is MNHNY, CDR2 SVGAGI, per germline (reference sequence). The CDR3 runs 16 residues. CDR3 DNA: TGTGCCAGCAGTTACTCGGCTACGACAGGGGACTATGGCTACACCTTC. This translates into CASSYSATTGDYGYTF.

This clonotype appeared many times. The chain joins TRBV7-9 to TRBJ2-5; no firm D call. Germline V lookup: CDR1 SEHNR, CDR2 FQNEAQ (reference sequence). Trimming removed 7 bases from V and 1 base from J, with 13 bases in between. There are 14 residues in the CDR3. CDR3 nucleotides: TGTGCCAGCAACCCTGTGGGTAGCCAAGAGACCCAGTACTTC. Amino acid sequence: CASNPVGSQETQYF.

This clonotype was detected ten times or more. The chain combines TRBV12-3 or TRBV12-4 with TRBJ2-5; maybe TRBD1 (6 bases). The CDR3 spans 14 residues. The V gene lost 1 base and the J gene lost 9 bases, with 15 bases spanning the gap. CDR3 nucleotide sequence: TGTGCCAGCAGTTTAGACAGGGTCCCGGTGGCCCAGTACTTC. It specifies CASSLDRVPVAQYF.

Ten or more counts support this clonotype. CDR3 nucleotides: TGTGCCAGCAGCCGGGACAGGGGAAGCTCTGGAAACACCATATATTTT. It yields the protein CASSRDRGSSGNTIYF. This chain links TRBV2 with TRBJ1-3; 10 nucleotides agree with TRBD1. In germline, CDR1 is SNHLY, CDR2 FYNNEI. CDR3 length: 16 amino acids. Trimming at V came to 6 bases and at J to 0 bases, leaving 5 bases not matched to a gene.

This clonotype was recorded many times. This chain connects TRBV20-1 to TRBJ2-1; 15 bases are shared with TRBD2. In germline, CDR1 is DFQATT, CDR2 SNEGSKA (reference sequence). The CDR3 totals 16 residues. V gave up 4 bases and J gave up 9 bases; unmatched junction bases: 10. The CDR3 bases are TGCAGTGCTAACCCGGGACTAGCGGGAGGAAGGGGTGAGCAGTTCTTC. Translating it yields CSANPGLAGGRGEQFF.

There are many counts of this clonotype. The rearrangement links TRBV19 to TRBJ2-1; D may correspond to TRBD1 or TRBD2 (5 bases each). The germline V and J ends were trimmed by 5 bases and 8 bases, with 13 bases remaining between them. This CDR3 comprises 13 residues. Germline V gene data show CDR1 as LNHDA and CDR2 as SQIVND (reference sequence). The CDR3 sequence: CASSPGPLHEQFF. The CDR3 bases are TGTGCCAGTAGTCCGGGACCTCTCCATGAGCAGTTCTTC.

This clonotype was seen repeatedly, ten times or more. V is TRBV10-3 and J is TRBJ2-7; TRBD1 agrees at 7 bases. In germline, CDR1 is ENHRY, CDR2 SYGVKD. The CDR3 loop spans 14 amino acids. With 6 bases clipped from V and 3 bases from J, the junction kept 8 bases outside the gene matches. The CDR3 region has the DNA TGTGCCATCAGATCAGACAGGGCAGGCTACGAGCAGTACTTC. Translated, it gives CAIRSDRAGYEQYF.

This chain uses TRBV11-2 with TRBJ1-3; 7 bases align to TRBD1. The J segment lost 0 bases and the V segment lost 3 bases, leaving 5 bases of the junction unmatched. The length of the CDR3 is 16 residues. From germline, CDR1 is SGHAT and CDR2 FQNNGV. The CDR3 DNA reads as TGTGCCAGCAGCTTTCACAGGGGTCGCTCTGGAAACACCATATATTTT. It is translated as CASSFHRGRSGNTIYF.

This clonotype has a count of ten or more. This CDR3 is CATSTGERNTIYF. The CDR3 DNA sequence: TGTGCCACCAGCACAGGAGAAAGAAACACCATATATTTT. This chain joins TRBV15 and TRBJ1-3; D ambiguous. This CDR3 comprises 13 residues. Germline loops: CDR1 LNHNV, CDR2 YYDKDF (reference sequence). Trimming took 4 bases from V and 5 from J, leaving 9 bases between them.

Ten or more counts support this clonotype. The gene calls are TRBV20-1 and TRBJ1-5; possible D gene TRBD1, 5 bases. The CDR3 contains 13 residues. Per the germline V gene, CDR1 is DFQATT and CDR2 is SNEGSKA (reference sequence). V was shortened by 7 bases and J by 2 bases, with 12 bases between the two germline ends. The CDR3 loop reads CSGTGQGNQPQHF. Written as DNA, the CDR3 is TGCAGTGGAACCGGACAAGGCAATCAGCCCCAGCATTTT.

This clonotype was detected many times. The chain recombines TRBV7-9 with TRBJ1-1; TRBD1 matches at 7 bases. The trim removed 6 bases at V and 1 base at J, leaving 8 bases unmatched. The CDR3 runs to 15 residues. Germline values: CDR1 SEHNR, CDR2 FQNEAQ (reference sequence). The CDR3 region is CASSSQTGSNTEAFF. For the CDR3, the DNA is TGTGCCAGCAGTTCCCAGACAGGGTCGAACACTGAAGCTTTCTTT.

The rearrangement links TRBV4-3 to TRBJ1-2; D uncertain. V was trimmed by 0 bases and J by 2 bases, leaving 7 bases between them. The CDR3 spans 14 residues. The germline gives CDR1 LGHNA, CDR2 YSLEER. The CDR3 bases are TGCGCCAGCAGCCAAGACGCGCTAAACTATGGCTACACCTTC. Translating gives CASSQDALNYGYTF.

The sample holds a few counts of this clonotype. The gene calls are TRBV6-6 and TRBJ2-7; D might be TRBD1 (5 bases). The CDR3 runs to 14 residues. Germline CDR1 reads MNHNY; CDR2 reads SVGAGI (reference sequence). Trimming pared 6 bases from V and 4 bases from J, leaving 16 bases between. This CDR3 is CASSPDIRGYEQYF. In DNA form, the CDR3 reads TGTGCCAGCAGCCCGGACATTAGGGGATACGAGCAGTACTTC.

This clonotype was detected ten times or more. The V call is TRBV27, the J call TRBJ2-7; TRBD1 is a possible D gene (6 bases). Germline-derived CDR1 and CDR2 are MNHEY and SMNVEV (reference sequence). CDR3 size: 15 residues. V shed 5 bases and J shed 0 bases, with 14 bases lying between them. The CDR3 nucleotides read TGTGCCAGCAGTGTGACAGGATCCTACTCCTACGAGCAGTACTTC. It encodes CASSVTGSYSYEQYF.

This clonotype was detected many times. V usage is TRBV7-9 and J usage is TRBJ2-3, with D possibly TRBD2 on 6 matching bases. In germline, CDR1 is SEHNR, CDR2 FQNEAQ (reference sequence). CDR3 length: 16 residues. V lost 3 bases and J 2 bases, leaving 15 bases between the germline ends. CDR3 in amino acids: CASSFGGAFNTDTQYF. The CDR3 nucleotides read TGTGCCAGCAGCTTCGGAGGGGCCTTCAACACAGATACGCAGTATTTT.

The chain joins TRBV7-6 to TRBJ2-5; TRBD2 is a possible D gene (5 bases). Trimming removed 7 bases from V and 4 bases from J, with 13 bases in between. Germline V gene sequence: CDR1 SGHVS, CDR2 FNYEAQ. CDR3 length: 13 amino acids. CDR3 in DNA: TGTGCCAGCACGCTGCTCCGGGGAGAGACCCAGTACTTC. It is translated as CASTLLRGETQYF. The full variable domain, in which reference TRBV7-6 and TRBJ2-5 provide the parts outside the CDR3, is GAGVSQSPRYKVTKRGQDVALRCDPISGHVSLYWYRQALGQGPEFLTYFNYEAQQDKSGLPNDRFSAERPEGSISTLTIQRTEQRDSAMYRCASTLLRGETQYFGPGTRLLVL.

This chain uses TRBV6-1 with TRBJ2-2, with D possibly matching TRBD2 (6 bases). The CDR3 extends over 13 amino acids. V was trimmed by 6 bases and J by 5 bases, leaving 10 bases between them. Germline V gene data show CDR1 as MNHNS and CDR2 as SASEGT. CDR3 region: CASRKLATGELFF. DNA for the CDR3: TGTGCCAGCAGGAAACTAGCAACCGGGGAGCTGTTTTTT.

Many counts were recorded for this clonotype. V gene TRBV28 combines with J gene TRBJ1-6; D is undetermined. In germline, CDR1 is MDHEN, CDR2 SYDVKM. V shed 4 bases and J shed 9 bases, with 13 bases lying between them. This CDR3 contains 14 residues. The CDR3 loop is CASSSGISASPLHF. CDR3 bases: TGTGCCAGCAGTTCCGGAATCTCCGCTTCACCCCTCCACTTT.

This clonotype has only a few counts. V is TRBV5-1 and J is TRBJ1-2; 7 bases are a match to TRBD1. The CDR3 sequence is 15 residues long. CDR1 SGHRS and CDR2 YFSETQ come from the germline V gene. Trimming at V came to 0 bases and at J to 4 bases, leaving 6 bases not matched to a gene. The CDR3 loop is CASSLAQAGGYGYTF. The CDR3 bases are TGCGCCAGCAGCTTGGCGCAGGCAGGGGGCTATGGCTACACCTTC.

There are many counts of this clonotype. V is TRBV5-4 and J is TRBJ2-1; 8 bases are a match to TRBD1. CDR1 is SGHNT and CDR2 is YYREEE in the germline V gene (reference sequence). The CDR3 length is 16 residues. V lost 1 base, J lost 5 bases, and 8 bases stayed unmatched. CDR3 nucleotide sequence: TGTGCCAGCAGCTTGCCCCCGGGCAGGGGGCACAATGAGCAGTTCTTC. It codes for CASSLPPGRGHNEQFF. The whole variable domain, filled in from reference TRBV5-4 and TRBJ2-1, reads ETGVTQSPTHLIKTRGQQVTLRCSSQSGHNTVSWYQQALGQGPQFIFQYYREEENGRGNFPPRFSGLQFPNYSSELNVNALELDDSALYLCASSLPPGRGHNEQFFGPGTRLTVL.